Below are 32 T cell receptor beta chains sequenced from a single sample in a study of T cell responses to AZD1222 COVID-19 vaccine. Measured with immunoSEQ multiplex PCR; TCRdb has only the in-frame clones, and not every one. The sample records some 150,000 clones, about 92% being singletons. The sequencing used peripheral blood, collected on day 0 of AZD1222 vaccination. The receptors originated from an adult in good health.

The J gene is TRBJ2-1, the V gene TRBV20-1; D not certain. V was trimmed by 4 bases and J by 5 bases, leaving 3 bases between them. CDR1 is DFQATT, CDR2 SNEGSKA, per germline (reference sequence). There are 10 residues in the CDR3. CDR3 residues: CSAKDNEQFF. The CDR3 DNA follows: TGCAGTGCTAAGGACAATGAGCAGTTCTTC.

The rearrangement uses TRBV25-1 and TRBJ1-2, with a possible D match to TRBD1 (6 bases). The CDR3 has 15 amino acids. Germline V lookup: CDR1 MGHDK, CDR2 SYGVNS. Between the trimmed V and J ends, which lost 1 base and 4 bases, there was a span of 13 bases. This CDR3 reads CASSEWGRGSYGYTF. In DNA form, the CDR3 reads TGTGCCAGCAGTGAATGGGGCAGGGGTTCCTATGGCTACACCTTC.

This rearrangement joins TRBV7-9 to TRBJ2-7, with a possible D match to TRBD2 (5 bases). The V and J ends lost 0 bases and 3 bases respectively, with 12 bases between them. Germline lookup yields CDR1 SEHNR and CDR2 FQNEAQ (reference sequence). This CDR3 has 15 residues. The CDR3 region has the DNA TGTGCCAGCAGCTTAGCTGTGCCTAGCCGCTACGAGCAGTACTTC. It translates to CASSLAVPSRYEQYF.

The CDR3 DNA is TGTGCCAGCAGCGTAACGGAGGGTAGCGATGAGCAGTTCTTC. This translates into CASSVTEGSDEQFF. The chain couples TRBV9 to TRBJ2-1, with D possibly being TRBD2 (6 bases). Germline V lookup: CDR1 SGDLS, CDR2 YYNGEE. V gave up 1 base and J gave up 8 bases, with 13 bases separating them. The CDR3 loop spans 14 amino acids.

As DNA, the CDR3 is TGTGCCAGCAGTTCGCGGGACGGGGCGCCAGATACGCAGTATTTT. Its protein product is CASSSRDGAPDTQYF. The rearrangement joins TRBV27 to TRBJ2-3, with D perhaps matching TRBD2 (6 bases). V lost 4 bases to trimming and J lost 4 bases, with 15 bases between them. This CDR3 has 15 amino acids. Germline CDR1 MNHEY, CDR2 SMNVEV (reference sequence).

CDR3 sequence: CASRSTGGSGYTF. The CDR3 region has the DNA TGTGCCAGCAGATCTACAGGGGGAAGTGGCTACACCTTC. The V and J genes are TRBV3-1 (or the pseudogene TRBV3-2) and TRBJ1-2; 8 bases map to TRBD1. In germline, CDR1 is LGHDT, CDR2 YNNKEL (reference sequence). The V segment lost 6 bases and the J segment 7 bases; nucleotides outside the gene matches: 7. The CDR3 consists of 13 residues.

The rearrangement joins TRBV11-2 to TRBJ1-1, with a possible D match to TRBD1 (6 bases). CDR3 length equals 16 residues. Germline assignment: CDR1 SGHAT and CDR2 FQNNGV. V was shortened by 4 bases and J by 1 base, with 16 bases between the two germline ends. Written as DNA, the CDR3 is TGTGCCAGCAGCTCGGGACATCCCATAGGGAACACTGAAGCTTTCTTT. Translated: CASSSGHPIGNTEAFF.

The chain joins TRBV6-5 to TRBJ1-1; no definite D call. The CDR3 length is 15 residues. Trimming took off 3 bases at V and 2 bases at J, with 13 bases between the two ends. Germline lookup yields CDR1 MNHEY and CDR2 SVGAGI. The CDR3 protein is CASSYSGYGNTEAFF. CDR3 DNA sequence: TGTGCCAGCAGTTATTCAGGATATGGTAACACTGAAGCTTTCTTT.

This chain links TRBV2 with TRBJ2-5; D unclear. Trimming took off 3 bases at V and 6 bases at J, with 14 bases between the two ends. The germline gives CDR1 SNHLY, CDR2 FYNNEI. The length of the CDR3 is 14 residues. The CDR3 region has the DNA TGTGCCAGCAGTGATGTGGGGATTGGGAAGACCCAGTACTTC. Translation: CASSDVGIGKTQYF.

This rearrangement joins TRBV9 to TRBJ2-1; 7 nucleotides line up with TRBD2. V shed 4 bases and J 6 bases; nucleotides not matched to a gene: 7. CDR3 length: 14 amino acids. Per the germline V gene, CDR1 is SGDLS and CDR2 is YYNGEE. CDR3 nucleotides: TGTGCCAGCAGCTCCCGGGGAGGGTTCAATGAGCAGTTCTTC. This encodes CASSSRGGFNEQFF.

The chain combines TRBV3-1 (or the pseudogene TRBV3-2) with TRBJ2-3; D is ambiguous. Germline assignment: CDR1 LGHDT and CDR2 YNNKEL (reference sequence). V was pared by 4 bases and J by 0 bases, with 11 bases between. CDR3 length: 15 residues. This CDR3 is CASSPDALSTDTQYF. For the CDR3, the DNA is TGTGCCAGCAGCCCGGACGCCTTAAGCACAGATACGCAGTATTTT.

The chain employs TRBV27 and TRBJ1-6, with D tentatively TRBD1 (5 bases). The CDR3 runs to 16 residues. V shed 5 bases and J shed 5 bases, with 16 bases lying between them. Germline V gives CDR1 MNHEY, CDR2 SMNVEV (reference sequence). In DNA form, the CDR3 reads TGTGCCAGCAGTCTTGGGCTGGGACCGAATAATTCACCCCTCCACTTT. This codes for CASSLGLGPNNSPLHF.

The gene calls are TRBV5-5 and TRBJ2-3, with D perhaps matching TRBD2 (5 bases). The CDR3 totals 14 residues. The germline V gene has CDR1 SGHKS and CDR2 YYEKEE (reference sequence). The germline V and J ends were trimmed by 4 bases and 4 bases, with 13 bases remaining between them. The CDR3, as DNA: TGTGCCAGCAGCCGGTCCGGGAAGGCAGATACGCAGTATTTT. This codes for CASSRSGKADTQYF.

The gene calls are TRBV6-5 and TRBJ1-1; TRBD1 aligns across 7 bases. This CDR3 has 14 amino acids. Germline V CDR1 and CDR2: MNHEY, SVGAGI. The V segment lost 5 bases and the J segment 4 bases; nucleotides outside the gene matches: 7. The CDR3 nucleotides are TGTGCCAGCAGTCGGAGACAGGGAGGCACTGAAGCTTTCTTT. It translates to CASSRRQGGTEAFF.

V and J are TRBV27 and TRBJ2-3; D gene ambiguous. The V gene's germline CDR1 is MNHEY and CDR2 SMNVEV (reference sequence). The CDR3 runs to 13 residues. V was trimmed by 6 bases and J by 3 bases, leaving 10 bases between them. The CDR3 DNA follows: TGTGCCAGCAGCCCGCTGAGGACAGATACGCAGTATTTT. Encoded protein: CASSPLRTDTQYF.

The J gene is TRBJ1-5, the V gene TRBV24-1; D remains ambiguous. Germline lookup yields CDR1 KGHDR and CDR2 SFDVKD. This CDR3 has 14 amino acids. V lost 3 bases to trimming and J lost 0 bases, with 5 bases between them. CDR3 amino acids: CATSDLNSNQPQHF. DNA of the CDR3: TGTGCCACCAGTGATCTCAATAGCAATCAGCCCCAGCATTTT.

This chain links TRBV2 with TRBJ1-5, with TRBD1 as a possible D gene (6 bases). Germline V gene data show CDR1 as SNHLY and CDR2 as FYNNEI. The CDR3 extends over 14 amino acids. Deletions cut 9 bases from V and 3 bases from J, with 15 bases between. The CDR3 protein is CASGGWGPNQPQHF. As DNA, the CDR3 is TGTGCCAGTGGGGGGTGGGGGCCCAATCAGCCCCAGCATTTT.

The rearrangement links TRBV25-1 to TRBJ1-4; D might be TRBD1 (6 bases). The CDR3 totals 16 residues. Germline CDR1 MGHDK, CDR2 SYGVNS. The germline V and J ends were trimmed by 7 bases and 4 bases, with 19 bases remaining between them. The chain's CDR3 is CASTIGGVQGNEKLFF. Written as DNA, the CDR3 is TGTGCCAGCACGATCGGGGGCGTTCAGGGTAATGAAAAACTGTTTTTT.

V is TRBV5-4 and J is TRBJ1-2; tentatively, D is TRBD1 (5 bases). Germline V gene lookup returns CDR1 SGHNT and CDR2 YYREEE (reference sequence). Trimming took off 4 bases at V and 4 bases at J, with 17 bases between the two ends. This CDR3 region has 15 residues. Written as DNA, the CDR3 is TGTGCCAGCAGCGACCTTGGGGAGGGGATCTATGGCTACACCTTC. Amino acid sequence: CASSDLGEGIYGYTF.

The chain combines TRBV19 with TRBJ1-4; D ambiguous. Trimming removed 0 bases from V and 5 bases from J, with 16 bases in between. Germline CDR1 and CDR2: LNHDA and SQIVND (reference sequence). The CDR3 extends over 17 amino acids. The CDR3 is CASSIDPAHGVNEKLFF. In DNA, the CDR3 is TGTGCCAGTAGTATAGATCCGGCCCACGGGGTGAATGAAAAACTGTTTTTT.

This rearrangement joins TRBV29-1 to TRBJ2-3; the D gene could be TRBD1 or TRBD2 (6 bases each). The CDR3 length is 12 residues. Trimming cost V 7 bases and J 6 bases, with 14 bases left between them. Germline CDR1 and CDR2: SQVTM and ANQGSEA. The CDR3 loop reads CSAKRGGDTQYF. The DNA for the CDR3 is TGCAGCGCCAAGCGAGGGGGGGATACGCAGTATTTT.

The V gene is TRBV20-1, the J gene TRBJ2-1; 11 bases align to TRBD2. V lost 3 bases and J lost 4; bases outside the gene matches: 5. The CDR3 consists of 15 residues. Per the germline V gene, CDR1 is DFQATT and CDR2 is SNEGSKA (reference sequence). This CDR3 reads CSASRLAGGYNEQFF. The CDR3 bases are TGCAGTGCTAGTCGGCTAGCGGGAGGATACAATGAGCAGTTCTTC.

The chain uses TRBV5-1 and TRBJ2-7; possibly TRBD1 for D (7 bases). Trimming took off 7 bases at V and 2 bases at J, with 13 bases between the two ends. CDR1 and CDR2 from the germline V gene are SGHRS and YFSETQ. This CDR3 is 13 amino acids long. CDR3 in amino acids: CASSEGATYEQYF. The CDR3 DNA reads as TGCGCCAGCTCGGAGGGGGCGACCTACGAGCAGTACTTC.

With respect to this clone: One junction end disagrees with the germline gene, perhaps due to a read error. This chain uses TRBV2 with TRBJ2-7; D is possibly TRBD2 (6 bases). This CDR3 is 12 amino acids long. The germline CDR1 and CDR2 sequences are SNHLY and FYNNEI. The CDR3 here is CASSELGPGTEF. The CDR3 DNA follows: TGTGCCAGCAGTGAATTAGGTCCAGGGACTGAATTC.

The chain recombines TRBV11-2 with TRBJ2-7; 7 bases match TRBD1. CDR3 length: 13 residues. The germline V gene has CDR1 SGHAT and CDR2 FQNNGV. The ends lost 7 bases at V and 9 bases at J; junction bases unmatched: 12. The CDR3 protein is CASKGTAPLGQYF. The CDR3 bases are TGTGCCAGCAAGGGGACAGCGCCCCTAGGGCAGTACTTC.

The V and J genes are TRBV6-2 or TRBV6-3 and TRBJ2-5; TRBD2 agrees at 13 bases. Germline assignment: CDR1 MNHEY and CDR2 SVGEGT. The junction had 13 bases not matched to a gene; V was cut back by 6 bases and J by 3 bases. The CDR3 loop spans 18 amino acids. The CDR3 protein is CASSPGTSGTPGEETQYF. DNA for the CDR3: TGTGCCAGCAGCCCCGGGACTAGCGGGACCCCGGGCGAAGAGACCCAGTACTTC.

The V call is TRBV6-2 or TRBV6-3, the J call TRBJ1-2, with no clear D. V lost 6 bases to trimming and J lost 7 bases, with 21 bases between them. The CDR3 has 15 amino acids. Germline CDR1 and CDR2: MNHEY and SVGEGT. The CDR3 region is CASSPPGSTGSGYTF. The CDR3 DNA reads as TGTGCCAGCAGCCCACCCGGGTCTACTGGAAGTGGCTACACCTTC.

This clone came up once. This chain joins TRBV3-1 (or the pseudogene TRBV3-2) and TRBJ2-7; no firm D call. This CDR3 has 12 amino acids. Trimming stripped 5 bases from V and 4 bases from J, with 9 bases between. CDR1 LGHDT and CDR2 YNNKEL come from the germline V gene (reference sequence). CDR3 nucleotides: TGTGCCAGCAGCAACCTAAAATACGAGCAGTACTTC. Translating gives CASSNLKYEQYF.

The rearrangement links TRBV28 to TRBJ1-5; no clear D. Trimming cost V 8 bases and J 7 bases, with 12 bases left between them. This CDR3 has 12 amino acids. Looked up from germline, CDR1 is MDHEN and CDR2 is SYDVKM. CDR3 protein: CASAGVVQPQHF. The DNA for the CDR3 is TGTGCCAGCGCCGGGGTTGTGCAGCCCCAGCATTTT.

The chain combines TRBV7-8 with TRBJ2-5; 7 positions agree with TRBD2. This CDR3 contains 15 residues. Germline loops: CDR1 SGHVS, CDR2 FQNEAQ. Trimming cost V 6 bases and J 4 bases; bases outside gene matches: 11. CDR3 sequence (DNA): TGTGCCAGCAGTCCAGCAAGACTAGCTGGAGAGACCCAGTACTTC. It yields the protein CASSPARLAGETQYF.

The rearrangement joins TRBV29-1 to TRBJ1-2; tentative D call: TRBD1 (6 bases). CDR1 is SQVTM, CDR2 ANQGSEA, per germline. The CDR3 has 11 residues. Trimming took 4 bases from V and 6 from J, leaving 9 bases between them. The CDR3 is CSVVGAHGYTF. Here the CDR3 DNA reads TGCAGCGTTGTGGGGGCCCATGGCTACACCTTC.

The CDR3 here is CASSQRTGNEKLFF. Written as DNA, the CDR3 is TGTGCCAGCAGCCAGAGGACAGGGAATGAAAAACTGTTTTTT. The V gene is TRBV4-2, the J gene TRBJ1-4; the match to TRBD1 covers 8 bases. Germline V CDR1 and CDR2: LGHNA, YNFKEQ. Trimming at V came to 3 bases and at J to 5 bases, leaving 2 bases not matched to a gene. The CDR3 totals 14 residues.